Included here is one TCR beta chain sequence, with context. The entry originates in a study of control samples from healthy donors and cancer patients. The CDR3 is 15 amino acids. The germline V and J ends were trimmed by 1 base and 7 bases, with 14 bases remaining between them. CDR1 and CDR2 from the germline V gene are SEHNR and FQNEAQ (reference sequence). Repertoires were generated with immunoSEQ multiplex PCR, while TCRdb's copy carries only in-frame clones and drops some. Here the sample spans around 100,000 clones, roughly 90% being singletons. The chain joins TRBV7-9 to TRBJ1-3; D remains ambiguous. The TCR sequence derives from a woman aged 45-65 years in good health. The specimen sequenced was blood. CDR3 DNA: TGTGCCAGCAGCTTAGGTCCAGCTCGAGGGAACACCATATATTTT. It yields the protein CASSLGPARGNTIYF.